The 5 T cell receptor beta chains below all came from one sample that was sequenced in a study of OX40 agonist ivuxolimab in advanced cancers. The table came from immunoSEQ multiplex PCR; TCRdb's copy has only in-frame clones and leaves some out. Altogether some 40,000 clones are present, around 89% being singletons, with the ten largest covering roughly 0.55%. Sequences were derived from CD4+ or CD8+ T cells sorted from blood, sampled in a trial of the OX40 agonist ivuxolimab. These receptors all come from an adult with an advanced solid tumor such as melanoma, head and neck, liver or kidney cancer.

The rearrangement links TRBV29-1 to TRBJ2-7; weak D call: TRBD1 (6 bases). CDR1 is SQVTM and CDR2 is ANQGSEA in the germline V gene. Trimming stripped 4 bases from V and 1 base from J, with 20 bases between. There are 16 residues in the CDR3. The CDR3 sequence is CSVAGADYWKSYEQYF. The CDR3 DNA follows: TGCAGCGTTGCAGGGGCTGACTACTGGAAATCCTACGAGCAGTACTTC.

V is TRBV4-3 and J is TRBJ2-5; 7 bases fit TRBD1. Losses at the gene ends were 3 bases for V and 0 bases for J; bases not matched to a gene: 7. Germline lookup yields CDR1 LGHNA and CDR2 YSLEER. The CDR3 sequence is 16 residues long. The CDR3 loop reads CASSQYRQGDQETQYF. The CDR3 nucleotides are TGCGCCAGCAGCCAGTATCGACAGGGAGACCAAGAGACCCAGTACTTC.

The V and J genes are TRBV2 and TRBJ1-3; weak D call: TRBD1 (5 bases). The germline CDR1 and CDR2 sequences are SNHLY and FYNNEI. The CDR3 is 14 amino acids. Trimming shortened V by 6 bases and J by 8 bases, and 17 bases separated the two germline ends. The CDR3 loop reads CASSPDRSQYTIYF. In DNA form, the CDR3 reads TGTGCCAGCAGCCCCGACAGAAGCCAGTACACCATATATTTT.

CDR3 DNA: TGTGCCAGCAGCTCCAGACAGGGGAGCACAGATACGCAGTATTTT. Residues: CASSSRQGSTDTQYF. J is TRBJ2-3 and V is TRBV5-4, with 8 bases lining up with TRBD1. V lost 3 bases to trimming and J lost 0 bases; unmatched junction nucleotides: 3. The length of the CDR3 is 15 residues. From germline, CDR1 is SGHNT and CDR2 YYREEE (reference sequence).

The chain combines TRBV6-4 with TRBJ2-3; TRBD2 matches 7 bases. CDR1 is MRHNA and CDR2 is SNTAGT in the germline V gene. The length of the CDR3 is 17 residues. V shed 3 bases and J 5 bases; nucleotides not matched to a gene: 14. CDR3 sequence (DNA): TGTGCCAGCAGTGATCCGACTAGTGGGGGGGATGGAGATACGCAGTATTTT. Protein sequence: CASSDPTSGGDGDTQYF.